The 20 T cell receptor beta chains below all came from one sample that was sequenced in a study of cytomegalovirus exposure and HLA in healthy donors. TCRdb keeps only in-frame clones here, not all; method: immunoSEQ multiplex PCR. The table lists 150,000 to 200,000 clones, roughly 80% of them singletons. Sequencing was performed on PBMCs. These receptors were taken from a man between 18 and 35 years old in good health and CMV-seropositive.

The DNA for the CDR3 is TGTGCCAGCAGCTTAGAGCTAGCTGAAGATACGCAGTATTTT. Amino acids: CASSLELAEDTQYF. This rearrangement joins TRBV7-2 to TRBJ2-3; a weak D match, TRBD2 (5 bases). Germline CDR1 reads SGHTA; CDR2 reads FQGNSA. The CDR3 is made up of 14 amino acids. V dropped 1 base and J dropped 5 bases, with 10 bases sitting between them.

The genes are TRBV28 and TRBJ1-2; D possibly corresponds to TRBD1 (5 bases). This CDR3 contains 15 residues. Germline CDR1 MDHEN, CDR2 SYDVKM. V was pared by 5 bases and J by 5 bases, with 18 bases between. CDR3 in DNA: TGTGCCAGCAGTGTGGGGGGGAGGGTCAGGTATGGCTACACCTTC. It encodes CASSVGGRVRYGYTF.

The chain carries TRBV9 and TRBJ2-5, with 15 bases matching TRBD2. Germline V CDR1 and CDR2: SGDLS, YYNGEE. The CDR3 is 17 amino acids. Trimming at V came to 3 bases and at J to 5 bases, leaving 8 bases not matched to a gene. CDR3 protein: CASSAGGLAGGRETQYF. The CDR3 DNA reads TGTGCCAGCAGCGCCGGAGGACTAGCGGGAGGGAGGGAGACCCAGTACTTC.

The chain is built from TRBV18 and TRBJ2-7, with TRBD1 matching 11 bases. The J segment lost 3 bases and the V segment lost 3 bases, leaving 4 bases of the junction unmatched. This CDR3 contains 15 residues. Germline CDR1 KGHSH, CDR2 LQKENI. The CDR3 sequence: CASSPGTGGNYEQYF. Here the CDR3 DNA reads TGTGCCAGCTCACCGGGGACAGGGGGTAACTACGAGCAGTACTTC.

This rearrangement joins TRBV9 to TRBJ1-1; D perhaps matches TRBD1 (6 bases). With 3 bases removed from V and 5 bases from J, the gap between germline ends came to 11 bases. The CDR3 is 13 residues long. Germline CDR1 is SGDLS and CDR2 is YYNGEE. CDR3 coding DNA: TGTGCCAGCAGCGGCGGGGGCTCGACTGAAGCTTTCTTT. This encodes CASSGGGSTEAFF.

The chain is built from TRBV4-3 and TRBJ2-7; TRBD2 matches 9 bases. CDR1 LGHNA and CDR2 YSLEER come from the germline V gene. With 0 bases clipped from V and 3 bases from J, the junction kept 6 bases outside the gene matches. The CDR3 loop spans 16 amino acids. As DNA, the CDR3 is TGCGCCAGCAGCCAAGATATAGCGGGAGAGGGCTACGAGCAGTACTTC. Encoded protein: CASSQDIAGEGYEQYF.

The J gene is TRBJ2-1, the V gene TRBV11-1; 8 positions agree with TRBD2. V gave up 5 bases and J gave up 5 bases; unmatched junction bases: 8. Germline V CDR1 and CDR2: SGHAT, FQDESV (reference sequence). The CDR3 is made up of 15 amino acids. The CDR3 loop is CASSPGLAGHNEQFF. CDR3 DNA: TGTGCCAGCAGCCCCGGGCTAGCGGGTCACAATGAGCAGTTCTTC.

V gene TRBV7-2 combines with J gene TRBJ2-6, with 8 positions matching TRBD2. Germline V lookup: CDR1 SGHTA, CDR2 FQGNSA. J lost 0 bases, V lost 5 bases, and 12 bases had no gene match. This CDR3 comprises 19 residues. As DNA, the CDR3 is TGTGCCAGCAGCATACCTGGACTAGCAACATCCTCTGGGGCCAACGTCCTGACTTTC. As protein: CASSIPGLATSSGANVLTF. The variable domain in full, with the rest retrieved from reference TRBV7-2 and TRBJ2-6, is GAGVSQSPSNKVTEKGKDVELRCDPISGHTALYWYRQSLGQGLEFLIYFQGNSAPDKSGLPSDRFSAERTGGSVSTLTIQRTQQEDSAVYLCASSIPGLATSSGANVLTFGAGSRLTVL.

This chain's CDR3 is CASNRDYGYTF. In DNA form, the CDR3 reads TGTGCCAGCAACAGGGACTATGGCTACACCTTC. The J gene is TRBJ1-2, the V gene TRBV9, with D perhaps TRBD1 (6 bases). From germline, CDR1 is SGDLS and CDR2 YYNGEE. The CDR3 totals 11 residues. V lost 6 bases, J lost 3 bases, and 6 bases lay in between. Combining the CDR3 with reference TRBV9 and TRBJ1-2 gives the whole variable domain DSGVTQTPKHLITATGQRVTLRCSPRSGDLSVYWYQQSLDQGLQFLIQYYNGEERAKGNILERFSAQQFPDLHSELNLSSLELGDSALYFCASNRDYGYTFGSGTRLTVV.

This clone is a singleton in its sample. The V and J genes are TRBV6-1 and TRBJ1-5, with 7 bases fitting TRBD1. J was trimmed by 2 bases and V by 3 bases; bases with no gene match: 4. CDR3 size: 15 residues. The germline V gene encodes CDR1 MNHNS and CDR2 SASEGT. The CDR3 loop is CASSDRGIGNQPQHF. The CDR3 DNA reads as TGTGCCAGCAGTGACAGGGGGATCGGCAATCAGCCCCAGCATTTT.

The V call is TRBV27, the J call TRBJ1-2, with 8 bases lining up with TRBD1. CDR1 and CDR2 (germline): MNHEY, SMNVEV (reference sequence). The V segment lost 5 bases and the J segment 8 bases; nucleotides outside the gene matches: 7. This CDR3 spans 13 amino acids. CDR3 residues: CASSAGGLEGYTF. In DNA, the CDR3 is TGTGCCAGCAGTGCAGGGGGCCTAGAGGGCTACACCTTC.

This clone appeared a single time. This chain joins TRBV15 and TRBJ2-5; D is possibly TRBD2 (5 bases). Germline V lookup: CDR1 LNHNV, CDR2 YYDKDF (reference sequence). This CDR3 has 15 residues. Trimming took off 1 base at V and 1 base at J, with 10 bases between the two ends. CDR3 in DNA: TGTGCCACCAGCAGAGGGAGCGGACCCCAAGAGACCCAGTACTTC. This gives the protein CATSRGSGPQETQYF.

This clone has only a few counts. V is TRBV2 and J is TRBJ2-1; TRBD2 is a possible D gene (6 bases). V was cut by 7 bases and J by 8 bases, with 15 bases left in between. The CDR3 runs 13 residues. CDR1 is SNHLY, CDR2 FYNNEI, per germline. The CDR3 region has the DNA TGTGCCAGCACCCGGGACTTGGGGGATGAGCAGTTCTTC. The encoded protein is CASTRDLGDEQFF. The whole variable domain, filled in from reference TRBV2 and TRBJ2-1, reads EPEVTQTPSHQVTQMGQEVILRCVPISNHLYFYWYRQILGQKVEFLVSFYNNEISEKSEIFDDQFSVERPDGSNFTLKIRSTKLEDSAMYFCASTRDLGDEQFFGPGTRLTVL.

The rearrangement links TRBV28 to TRBJ2-1, with D maybe TRBD2 (6 bases). The germline V gene encodes CDR1 MDHEN and CDR2 SYDVKM. V dropped 10 bases and J dropped 2 bases, with 18 bases sitting between them. The CDR3 runs 15 residues. This chain's CDR3 is CATLRGGGAYNEQFF. For the CDR3, the DNA is TGTGCCACCCTACGGGGAGGCGGGGCCTACAATGAGCAGTTCTTC. The full variable domain, rest sourced from reference TRBV28 and TRBJ2-1, is DVKVTQSSRYLVKRTGEKVFLECVQDMDHENMFWYRQDPGLGLRLIYFSYDVKMKEKGDIPEGYSVSREKKERFSLILESASTNQTSMYLCATLRGGGAYNEQFFGPGTRLTVL.

The J gene is TRBJ2-7, the V gene TRBV2, with D perhaps TRBD2 (6 bases). The CDR3 sequence is 15 residues long. The V end was cut by 4 bases, the J end by 2 bases, with 15 bases between. Germline V gives CDR1 SNHLY, CDR2 FYNNEI. The CDR3 protein is CASSGGLAYAYEQYF. CDR3 nucleotides: TGTGCCAGCAGTGGGGGCCTAGCGTACGCCTACGAGCAGTACTTC.

Only a few counts were recorded for this clone. The sample has other DNA sequences that encode this CDR3 too. The V call is TRBV30, the J call TRBJ2-5; weak D call: TRBD1 (5 bases). CDR3 length: 11 amino acids. V shed 2 bases and J shed 5 bases, with 6 bases lying between them. Germline values: CDR1 GTSNPN, CDR2 SVGIG (reference sequence). For the CDR3, the DNA is TGTGCCTGGAGTTCAGGGGAGACCCAGTACTTC. Its protein product is CAWSSGETQYF.

CDR3 DNA sequence: TGCGCCAGCAGCCCAATCACAGGGGGCCAGGGGGAGCTGTTTTTT. This gives the protein CASSPITGGQGELFF. The chain is built from TRBV5-1 and TRBJ2-2; 9 positions agree with TRBD1. Germline lookup yields CDR1 SGHRS and CDR2 YFSETQ. CDR3 length: 15 residues. J lost 8 bases, V lost 4 bases, and 9 bases had no gene match.

The V and J genes are TRBV29-1 and TRBJ2-3; 8 bases match TRBD2. V was pared by 4 bases and J by 2 bases, with 8 bases of the junction left unmatched. The CDR3 spans 15 residues. CDR1 and CDR2 from the germline V gene are SQVTM and ANQGSEA. The chain's CDR3 is CSVGVSGGYTDTQYF. CDR3 nucleotide sequence: TGCAGCGTTGGAGTCAGCGGGGGATACACAGATACGCAGTATTTT.

This chain joins TRBV25-1 and TRBJ1-4; tentative D call: TRBD1 (6 bases). Trimming shortened V by 5 bases and J by 0 bases, and 13 bases separated the two germline ends. CDR1 and CDR2 (germline): MGHDK, SYGVNS. The CDR3 covers 16 residues. The CDR3 bases are TGTGCCAGCAGTTTTGTGGGGGCTGCAACTAATGAAAAACTGTTTTTT. Translating gives CASSFVGAATNEKLFF.

V usage is TRBV30 and J usage is TRBJ1-2; the D gene is possibly TRBD1 (6 bases). There are 13 residues in the CDR3. The germline V gene has CDR1 GTSNPN and CDR2 SVGIG (reference sequence). The V end lost 0 bases, the J end lost 6 bases, and 11 bases lay between the germline ends. CDR3 DNA: TGTGCCTGGAGTGTAAGGCAGGGGAATGGCTACACCTTC. Translating gives CAWSVRQGNGYTF.